This is a list of T cell receptor beta chains from one sample in a study of blood T cell repertoires in COVID-19. This table comes from immunoSEQ multiplex PCR, and its TCRdb copy is limited to in-frame clones, with some not included. Here the sample spans about 100,000 clones, 70% to 90% being singletons. Sequenced input: peripheral blood. The receptors were gathered from a man in his fifties with active or convalescent COVID-19. The CDR3 runs from the conserved cysteine through the conserved F or W.

CDR3 protein: CASSYNNRDRVSNEQFF
CDR3 length: 17
V gene: TRBV6-2/TRBV6-3
J gene: TRBJ2-1

CDR3 protein: CAGLRRGADSNQPQHF
CDR3 length: 16
V gene: TRBV21-1
J gene: TRBJ1-5

CDR3 protein: CASSESYRNTEAFF
CDR3 length: 14
V gene: TRBV10-1
J gene: TRBJ1-1

CDR3 protein: CASSPTGEVNQPQHF
CDR3 length: 15
V gene: TRBV6-5
J gene: TRBJ1-5

CDR3 protein: CAWSAQGNTEAFF
CDR3 length: 13
V gene: TRBV30
J gene: TRBJ1-1

CDR3 protein: CASSKDRAPEQYF
CDR3 length: 13
V gene: TRBV18
J gene: TRBJ2-7

CDR3 protein: CASSFRRGGQGEQYF
CDR3 length: 15
V gene: TRBV5-8
J gene: TRBJ2-7

CDR3 protein: CASSLLTGGATKNIQYF
CDR3 length: 17
V gene: TRBV28
J gene: TRBJ2-4

CDR3 protein: CASSQVRGGTGVIIMTF
CDR3 length: 17
V gene: TRBV4-2
J gene: TRBJ2-7

CDR3 protein: CASSLPFAEAFF
CDR3 length: 12
V gene: TRBV7-8
J gene: TRBJ1-1

CDR3 protein: CASSPWARGTYNEQFF
CDR3 length: 16
V gene: TRBV28
J gene: TRBJ2-1

CDR3 protein: CASSFVGGIPYEQYF
CDR3 length: 15
V gene: TRBV7-9
J gene: TRBJ2-7